In this sample, the clone carrying this TCR beta chain turned up once. CDR3 length: 15 amino acids. Trimming removed 0 bases from V and 7 bases from J, with 14 bases in between. Germline V gene sequence: CDR1 MNHNY, CDR2 SVGAGI (reference sequence). This record belongs to a study of technical replicates of blood from several donors. Only in-frame clones appear in the TCRdb table, and some are missing; sequencing was by immunoSEQ multiplex PCR. The sample yields some 74,000 clones, nearly 98% seen once. The rearrangement joins TRBV6-6 to TRBJ2-3; weak D call: TRBD2 (5 bases). Sequences were obtained from T cells isolated from PBMCs. The source of this sequence is a human donor in good health. The CDR3 here is CASSYSNVWENTQYF. CDR3 sequence (DNA): TGTGCCAGCAGTTACTCGAATGTCTGGGAGAATACGCAGTATTTT.